Detailed here is one TCR beta chain. Germline values: CDR1 ENHRY, CDR2 SYGVKD. The CDR3 length is 12 residues. V shed 4 bases, J shed 3 bases, and the junction held 0 bases outside the gene matches. Original methodology: Counts of nucleated cells, estimated from reference gene primer amplification, were obtained. Assay used: immunoSEQ multiplex PCR; TCRdb lists only in-frame clones, some missing. For V, J and clone size, that table is used; D and trimming come from the DNA. Of under 300,000 clones listed, 89% are singletons. This sample is drawn from a study of blood T cell repertoires in COVID-19. Overall study context: PBMCs, B-cell-depleted T cells, or T cells provided the cDNA or gDNA that made up the material.

V is TRBV10-3 and J is TRBJ2-7, with 7 bases identical to TRBD2. This receptor was identified in a woman aged 40 to 50 who had recovered from COVID-19. Sequencing was performed on peripheral blood. The CDR3 DNA follows: TGTGCCATCAGTGGCGGGGGCTACGAGCAGTACTTC. It encodes CAISGGGYEQYF.